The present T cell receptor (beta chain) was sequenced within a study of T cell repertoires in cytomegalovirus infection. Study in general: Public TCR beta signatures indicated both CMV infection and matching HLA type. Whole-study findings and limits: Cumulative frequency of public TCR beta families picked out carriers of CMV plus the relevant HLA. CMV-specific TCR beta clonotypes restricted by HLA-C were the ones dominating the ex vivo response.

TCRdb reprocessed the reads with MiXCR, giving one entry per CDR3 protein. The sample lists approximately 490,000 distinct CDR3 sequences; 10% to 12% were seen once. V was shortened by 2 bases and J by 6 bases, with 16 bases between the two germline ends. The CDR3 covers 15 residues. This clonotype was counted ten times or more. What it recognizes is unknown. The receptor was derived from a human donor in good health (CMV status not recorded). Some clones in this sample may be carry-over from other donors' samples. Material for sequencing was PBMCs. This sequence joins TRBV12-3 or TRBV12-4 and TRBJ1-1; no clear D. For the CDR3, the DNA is TGTGCCAGCAGTTTACCAGGCCTAGGGCCGCCTGAAGCTTTCTTT. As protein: CASSLPGLGPPEAFF.